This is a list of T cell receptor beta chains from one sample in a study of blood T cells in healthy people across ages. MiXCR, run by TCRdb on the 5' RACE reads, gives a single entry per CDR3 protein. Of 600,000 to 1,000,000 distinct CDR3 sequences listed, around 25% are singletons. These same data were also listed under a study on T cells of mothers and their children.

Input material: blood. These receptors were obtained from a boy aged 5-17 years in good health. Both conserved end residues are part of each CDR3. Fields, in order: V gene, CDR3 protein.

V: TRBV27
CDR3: CVSSLRGIQETQYF

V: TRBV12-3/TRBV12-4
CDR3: CASCKGESYNEQFF

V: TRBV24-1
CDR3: CATSPPGQGFYNEQFF

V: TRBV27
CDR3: CASSFRGSDYEQYF

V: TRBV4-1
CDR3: CAGSQVGQGEKTQYF

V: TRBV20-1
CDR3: CSARDGGTSGMGETQYF

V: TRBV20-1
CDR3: CSAAGGVSGNEQFF

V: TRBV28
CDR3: CASSPSGWGSYEQYF

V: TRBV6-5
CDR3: CASSYSGPLAYISYEQYF

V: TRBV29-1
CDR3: CSVEVRTYEQYF

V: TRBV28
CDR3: CASRKPGQGANTEAFF

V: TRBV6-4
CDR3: CASSGGEDTDTQYF

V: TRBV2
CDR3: CASIEGDTEAFF

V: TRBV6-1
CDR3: CASTHQSTPGGMLTEAFF

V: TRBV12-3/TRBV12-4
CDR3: CASSSSGATDLGTQYF

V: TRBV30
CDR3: CAWSGVGDGGNTETQYF

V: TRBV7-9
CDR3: CASSLEVTGGEQYF

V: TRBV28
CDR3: CASSFYPGQRVEQYF

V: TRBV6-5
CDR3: CASSYGKNSNQPQHF

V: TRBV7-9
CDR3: CASSDDKYEQYF

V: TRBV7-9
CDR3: CASRPTSGGAQETQYF

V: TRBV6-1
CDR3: CASSSDIVTLKAFF

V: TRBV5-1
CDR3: CASNPGPAEETQYF

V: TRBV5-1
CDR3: CASSLTALGGRAYNEQFF

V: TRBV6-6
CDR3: CASSDSGQGNPYEQYF

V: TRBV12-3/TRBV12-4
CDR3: CASSLGRNLLLWDGRISTDTQYF

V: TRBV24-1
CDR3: CATRGAGGNEQFF

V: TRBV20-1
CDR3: CSARGTAGDEQYF

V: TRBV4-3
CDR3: CASTPRQGATEGYTF

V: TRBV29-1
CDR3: CSALPGQGIDEQYF

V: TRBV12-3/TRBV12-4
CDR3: CASSFVGTGGSTGELFF

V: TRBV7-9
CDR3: CAGSSLTSGTNTGELFF

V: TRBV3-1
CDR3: CASSHGENTEAFF

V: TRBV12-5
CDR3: CASGLQLAGSYNEQFF

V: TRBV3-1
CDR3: CASSRPPGGADYEQYF

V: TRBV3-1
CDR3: CASSRGVLTRETQYF

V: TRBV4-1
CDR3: CASSQGLAGADEQFF

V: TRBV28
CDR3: CASGGRGRNYGYTF

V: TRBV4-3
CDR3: CASSQEWTRADRPYEQYF

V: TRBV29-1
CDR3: CSVDDGESSHNEQFF

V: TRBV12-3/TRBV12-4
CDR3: CASRGQLLNYGYTF

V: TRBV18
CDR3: CASSPFDTYNEQFF